These 5 T cell receptor beta chains originate from one sample sequenced in a study of blood T cell repertoires in COVID-19. Using immunoSEQ multiplex PCR, the repertoire was profiled, and TCRdb retains in-frame clones only, with some absent. This table holds more than 110,000 clones, roughly 73% found once. Material: peripheral blood. All receptors come from a woman aged 45-59 years with active or convalescent COVID-19.

V is TRBV5-8 and J is TRBJ2-3; TRBD1 matches at 7 bases. J was trimmed by 5 bases and V by 0 bases; bases with no gene match: 9. The germline V gene has CDR1 SGHTS and CDR2 YDEGEE. The CDR3 is 16 amino acids. CDR3 sequence: CASSLGVRGPKDTQYF. The DNA of the CDR3 is TGTGCCAGCAGCTTGGGCGTAAGGGGGCCAAAAGATACGCAGTATTTT.

This rearrangement joins TRBV29-1 to TRBJ1-1, with a tentative D call TRBD1 (6 bases). Germline CDR1 reads SQVTM; CDR2 reads ANQGSEA. V dropped 7 bases and J dropped 4 bases, with 19 bases sitting between them. The CDR3 is 14 residues long. CDR3 region: CSGIPPEGVTEAFF. In nucleotides, the CDR3 is TGCAGCGGCATTCCACCTGAGGGGGTCACTGAAGCTTTCTTT.

The CDR3 DNA is TGTGCCAGCAGTTTTAGAGGGACTAGCTGGACTCTCGGAGATACGCAGTATTTT. The encoded protein is CASSFRGTSWTLGDTQYF. This chain uses TRBV28 with TRBJ2-3; 9 bases map to TRBD2. The CDR3 spans 18 residues. Trimming removed 3 bases from V and 5 bases from J; junction bases left unmatched: 15. Germline assignment: CDR1 MDHEN and CDR2 SYDVKM.

The sample holds a few counts of this clone. The genes are TRBV6-5 and TRBJ1-5; D ambiguous. From germline, CDR1 is MNHEY and CDR2 SVGAGI. The CDR3 has 11 residues. Trimming took off 6 bases at V and 6 bases at J, with 6 bases between the two ends. The CDR3 loop reads CASSRPQPQHF. The DNA of the CDR3 is TGTGCCAGCAGCCGTCCTCAGCCCCAGCATTTT.

Only one count was recorded for this clone. CDR3 sequence: CASSHKSGGIGTNEKLFF. The DNA of the CDR3 is TGTGCCAGCAGCCACAAAAGTGGGGGGATTGGGACTAATGAAAAACTGTTTTTT. The J gene is TRBJ1-4, the V gene TRBV7-9; D possibly corresponds to TRBD1 (5 bases). V was clipped by 5 bases and J by 2 bases, with 21 bases between them. CDR1 and CDR2 from the germline V gene are SEHNR and FQNEAQ (reference sequence). The CDR3 runs to 18 residues.